This T cell receptor (beta chain) was captured in a study of early T cells in non-severe SARS-CoV-2 infection. TCRdb fed the 5' RACE reads into MiXCR, producing one record per CDR3 protein. This table holds fewer than 35,000 distinct CDR3 sequences, 5% found once. V lost 3 bases and J 5 bases, leaving 8 bases between the germline ends. Germline CDR1 DFQATT, CDR2 SNEGSKA (reference sequence). The CDR3 length is 12 residues. The origin of this receptor is an adult who was a healthcare worker with PCR-confirmed SARS-CoV-2 infection or an uninfected control (not recorded which). The rearrangement joins TRBV20-1 to TRBJ1-5, with D possibly being TRBD1 (6 bases). Material: whole blood. In DNA, the CDR3 is TGCAGTGCTAGTAAGGGGGATCAGCCCCAGCATTTT. Protein: CSASKGDQPQHF.